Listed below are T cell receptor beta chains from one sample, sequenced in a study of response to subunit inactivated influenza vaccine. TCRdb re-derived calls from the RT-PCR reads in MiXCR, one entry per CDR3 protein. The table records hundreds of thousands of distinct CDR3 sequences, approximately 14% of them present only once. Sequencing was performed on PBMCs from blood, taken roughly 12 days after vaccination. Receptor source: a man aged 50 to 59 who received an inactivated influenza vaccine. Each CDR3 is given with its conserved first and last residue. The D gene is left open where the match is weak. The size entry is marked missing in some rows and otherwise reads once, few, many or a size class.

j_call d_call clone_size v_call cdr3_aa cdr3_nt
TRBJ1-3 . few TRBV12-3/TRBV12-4 CASRDTGKSSNTIYF TGTGCCAGCAGAGATACAGGGAAGTCGTCGAACACCATATATTTT
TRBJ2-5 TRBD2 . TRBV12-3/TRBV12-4 CASRQGGGSETQYF TGTGCCAGCCGCCAAGGTGGCGGGAGTGAGACCCAGTACTTC
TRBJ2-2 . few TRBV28 CASSLGFQGELFF TGTGCCAGCAGTTTAGGGTTTCAGGGGGAGCTGTTTTTT
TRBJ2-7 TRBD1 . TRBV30 CAWSTPGTASYEQYF TGTGCCTGGAGTACGCCCGGGACAGCCTCCTACGAGCAGTACTTC
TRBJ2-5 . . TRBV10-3 CAISAGSSIQETQYF TGTGCCATCAGTGCGGGATCTAGCATCCAAGAGACCCAGTACTTC
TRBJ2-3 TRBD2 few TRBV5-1 CASSQGTSGGPTDTQYF TGCGCCAGCAGCCAAGGGACTAGCGGAGGACCCACAGATACGCAGTATTTT
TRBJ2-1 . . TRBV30 CAWSWSNEQFF TGTGCCTGGAGTTGGAGCAATGAGCAGTTCTTC
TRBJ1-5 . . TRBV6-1 CASGGYSNQPQHF TGTGCCAGCGGGGGGTATAGCAATCAGCCCCAGCATTTT
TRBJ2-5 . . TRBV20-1 CSASDRLVALQTQYF TGCAGTGCTAGCGATCGACTAGTCGCGTTGCAGACCCAGTACTTC
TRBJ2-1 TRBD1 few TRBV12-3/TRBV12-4 CASRGTGTYNEQFF TGTGCCAGCAGGGGGACAGGGACCTACAATGAGCAGTTCTTC
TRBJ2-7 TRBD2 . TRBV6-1 CASRQLAGASYEQYF TGTGCCAGCAGGCAACTAGCGGGAGCCTCCTACGAGCAGTACTTC
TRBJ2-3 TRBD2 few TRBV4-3 CASSHDGLAGGQSQYF TGCGCCAGCAGCCACGACGGACTAGCGGGGGGGCAATCGCAGTATTTT
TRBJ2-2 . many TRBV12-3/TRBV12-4 CASSPAGRLAGELFF TGTGCCAGCAGTCCAGCAGGGAGGCTAGCCGGGGAGCTGTTTTTT